These T cell receptor beta chains were read from a single sample in a study of blood T cells in healthy people across ages. TCRdb called the 5' RACE reads again in MiXCR, with one record for every CDR3 protein. This table holds about 730,000 distinct CDR3 sequences, roughly 43% found once. Sequencing was performed on blood. The receptors here all came from a woman aged 55-70 years in good health. CDR3s include the opening cysteine and the closing phenylalanine or tryptophan. Fields, in order: D gene, clone size, J gene, V gene, CDR3 DNA, CDR3 protein. A D gene is named only where the DNA matches it firmly. Clone size is stated in some rows and not others, as once, few, many or a class when expanded.

D: TRBD1; size: NA; J: TRBJ1-3; V: TRBV27; DNA: TGTGCCAGCAGTTTCGCAGGGGGAAGCTCTGGAAACACCATATATTTT; CDR3: CASSFAGGSSGNTIYF
D: NA; size: NA; J: TRBJ2-1; V: TRBV20-1; DNA: TGCAGTGCTAGAGATCGTTCAGATAATGAGCAGTTCTTC; CDR3: CSARDRSDNEQFF
D: NA; size: few; J: TRBJ1-5; V: TRBV27; DNA: TGTGCCAGCAGTAATATGGATGGAGACAATCAGCCCCAGCATTTT; CDR3: CASSNMDGDNQPQHF
D: TRBD2; size: few; J: TRBJ2-1; V: TRBV7-9; DNA: TGTGCCAGCAGCTTACTAGACGGGGGGGCGAATGAGCAGTTCTTC; CDR3: CASSLLDGGANEQFF
D: NA; size: NA; J: TRBJ2-1; V: TRBV7-2; DNA: TGTGCCTGCAGCTTAGATCCAGAATCTAATGAGCAGTTCTTC; CDR3: CACSLDPESNEQFF
D: NA; size: NA; J: TRBJ1-2; V: TRBV9; DNA: TGTGCCAGCAGCGGGATCGCAGGGCTCGGCTATGGCTACACCTTC; CDR3: CASSGIAGLGYGYTF
D: TRBD1; size: NA; J: TRBJ1-5; V: TRBV20-1; DNA: TGCAGTGCTAGAAATTGGGGACAGCCCTATCAGCCCCAGCATTTT; CDR3: CSARNWGQPYQPQHF
D: NA; size: NA; J: TRBJ1-2; V: TRBV12-3/TRBV12-4; DNA: TGTGCCAGCAGCCCTACTGCGCGGGGTGGCTACACCTTC; CDR3: CASSPTARGGYTF
D: NA; size: NA; J: TRBJ1-1; V: TRBV11-2; DNA: TGTGCCAGCAGCTTAGTTCAGGGGATCGGCACTGAAGCTTTCTTT; CDR3: CASSLVQGIGTEAFF
D: NA; size: NA; J: TRBJ2-7; V: TRBV30; DNA: TGTGCCTGGAGTCCCCCGGCATTAAACTACGAGCAGTACTTC; CDR3: CAWSPPALNYEQYF
D: NA; size: NA; J: TRBJ2-2; V: TRBV7-9; DNA: TGTGCCAGCAGCTACCGGGACCCCAACACCGGGGAGCTGTTTTTT; CDR3: CASSYRDPNTGELFF
D: TRBD2; size: NA; J: TRBJ2-3; V: TRBV9; DNA: TGTGCTAGCAGCCTCCGGTCAGACGGGGGGTTCACAGATACGCAGTATTTT; CDR3: CASSLRSDGGFTDTQYF
D: NA; size: NA; J: TRBJ1-6; V: TRBV2; DNA: TGTGCCAGCAGCCCCCAGAGCTCCTATAATTCACCCCTCCACTTT; CDR3: CASSPQSSYNSPLHF
D: NA; size: few; J: TRBJ2-7; V: TRBV6-6; DNA: TGTGCCAGCAGACTCTCGACCGAGTACGAGCAGTACTTC; CDR3: CASRLSTEYEQYF
D: NA; size: NA; J: TRBJ1-2; V: TRBV29-1; DNA: TGCAGCGTTACGGACCTCAACGACTATGGCTACACCTTC; CDR3: CSVTDLNDYGYTF
D: TRBD2; size: few; J: TRBJ2-7; V: TRBV20-1; DNA: TGCAGTGCTAGGGGACTAGGATCCTACGAGCAGTACTTC; CDR3: CSARGLGSYEQYF
D: TRBD1; size: NA; J: TRBJ2-5; V: TRBV20-1; DNA: TGCAGTGCTAGGACCGACAGGGTCCAAGAGACCCAGTACTTC; CDR3: CSARTDRVQETQYF
D: TRBD1; size: many; J: TRBJ1-1; V: TRBV6-2/TRBV6-3; DNA: TGTGCCAGCAGTCGGACAGGGAACACTGAAGCTTTCTTT; CDR3: CASSRTGNTEAFF
D: NA; size: NA; J: TRBJ1-6; V: TRBV12-3/TRBV12-4; DNA: TGTGCCAGATTACCGGGACTCCCCTGTTCACCCCTCCACTTT; CDR3: CARLPGLPCSPLHF
D: TRBD1; size: NA; J: TRBJ1-1; V: TRBV12-3/TRBV12-4; DNA: TGTGCCAGCAGTTTATCAGGGGGCCCGAACACTGAAGCTTTCTTT; CDR3: CASSLSGGPNTEAFF
D: NA; size: NA; J: TRBJ2-1; V: TRBV7-6; DNA: TGTGCCAGCAGCTTAAGAGAAGGAGGAATGGGGGAGCAGTTCTTC; CDR3: CASSLREGGMGEQFF
D: TRBD2; size: NA; J: TRBJ2-1; V: TRBV20-1; DNA: TGCAGTGCCACCGCAGGACTAGCGGGAGAGCAGTTCTTC; CDR3: CSATAGLAGEQFF
D: NA; size: NA; J: TRBJ2-7; V: TRBV21-1; DNA: TGTGCCAGCAGCGTAATAACCAAAACTACTGGACAGTTCCTCGAGCAGTACTTC; CDR3: CASSVITKTTGQFLEQYF
D: NA; size: few; J: TRBJ1-5; V: TRBV7-3; DNA: TGTGCCAGCAGCACGGGGGGGTGGGGGCAGCCCCAGCATTTT; CDR3: CASSTGGWGQPQHF
D: NA; size: few; J: TRBJ2-1; V: TRBV7-2; DNA: TGTGCCAGCAGATGGACTAATAGCGGTGAGCAGTTCTTC; CDR3: CASRWTNSGEQFF
D: TRBD1; size: NA; J: TRBJ2-5; V: TRBV6-6; DNA: TGTGCCAGCAGTTACCCAACAGGGGGGGAGACCCAGTACTTC; CDR3: CASSYPTGGETQYF
D: NA; size: few; J: TRBJ2-4; V: TRBV7-9; DNA: TGTGCCAGCAGCTCAGCCCCGGAGGCCATTCAGTACTTC; CDR3: CASSSAPEAIQYF
D: NA; size: NA; J: TRBJ2-7; V: TRBV20-1; DNA: TGCAGTGCTAGACCCGGACTGGCTAGCTCCTACAATGAGCAGTACTTC; CDR3: CSARPGLASSYNEQYF